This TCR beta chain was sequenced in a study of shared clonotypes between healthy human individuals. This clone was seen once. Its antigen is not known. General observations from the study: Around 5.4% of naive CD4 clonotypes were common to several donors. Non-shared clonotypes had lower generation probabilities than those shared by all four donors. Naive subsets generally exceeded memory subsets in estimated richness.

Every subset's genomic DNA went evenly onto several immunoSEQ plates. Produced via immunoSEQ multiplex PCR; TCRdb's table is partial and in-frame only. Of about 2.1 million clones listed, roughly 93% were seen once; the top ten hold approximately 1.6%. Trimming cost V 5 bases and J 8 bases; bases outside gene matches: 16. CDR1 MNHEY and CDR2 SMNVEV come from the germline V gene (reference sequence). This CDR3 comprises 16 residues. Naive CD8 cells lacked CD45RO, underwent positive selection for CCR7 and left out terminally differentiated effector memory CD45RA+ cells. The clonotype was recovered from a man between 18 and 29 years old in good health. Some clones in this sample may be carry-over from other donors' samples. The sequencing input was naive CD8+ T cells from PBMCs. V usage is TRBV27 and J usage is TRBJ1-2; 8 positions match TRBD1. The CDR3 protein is CASSPPGLTGVDGYTF. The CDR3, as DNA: TGTGCCAGCAGTCCCCCGGGGCTGACAGGGGTGGACGGCTACACCTTC.